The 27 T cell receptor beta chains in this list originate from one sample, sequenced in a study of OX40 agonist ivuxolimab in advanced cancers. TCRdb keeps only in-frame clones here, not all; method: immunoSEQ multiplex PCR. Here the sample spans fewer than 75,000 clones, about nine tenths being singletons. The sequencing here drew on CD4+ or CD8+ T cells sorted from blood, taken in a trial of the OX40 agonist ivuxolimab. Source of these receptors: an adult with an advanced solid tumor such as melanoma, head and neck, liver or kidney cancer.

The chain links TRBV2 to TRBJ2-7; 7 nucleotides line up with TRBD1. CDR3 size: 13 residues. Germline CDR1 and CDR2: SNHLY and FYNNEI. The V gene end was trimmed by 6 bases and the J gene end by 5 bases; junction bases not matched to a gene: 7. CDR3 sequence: CASRDDTGDEQYF. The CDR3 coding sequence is TGTGCCAGCAGGGACGACACAGGGGACGAGCAGTACTTC.

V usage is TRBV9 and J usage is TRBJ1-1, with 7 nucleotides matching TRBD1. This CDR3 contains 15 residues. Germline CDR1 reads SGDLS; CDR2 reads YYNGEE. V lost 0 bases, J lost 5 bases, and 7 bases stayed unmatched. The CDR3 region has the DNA TGTGCCAGCAGCGTAGGAGGGGGCATTGAAACTGAAGCTTTCTTT. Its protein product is CASSVGGGIETEAFF.

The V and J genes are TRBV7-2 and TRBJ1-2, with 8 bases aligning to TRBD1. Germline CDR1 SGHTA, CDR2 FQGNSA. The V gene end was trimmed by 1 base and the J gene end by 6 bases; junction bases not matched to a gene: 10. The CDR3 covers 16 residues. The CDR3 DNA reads TGTGCCAGCAGCTTAGGGGGGGACAGGAACAGGGATGGCTACACCTTC. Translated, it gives CASSLGGDRNRDGYTF.

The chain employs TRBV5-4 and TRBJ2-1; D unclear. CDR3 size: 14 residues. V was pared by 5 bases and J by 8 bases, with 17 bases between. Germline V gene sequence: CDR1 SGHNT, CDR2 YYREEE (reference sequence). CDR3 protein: CASRKESRVDEQFF. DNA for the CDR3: TGTGCCAGCAGAAAAGAGAGCAGAGTCGATGAGCAGTTCTTC.

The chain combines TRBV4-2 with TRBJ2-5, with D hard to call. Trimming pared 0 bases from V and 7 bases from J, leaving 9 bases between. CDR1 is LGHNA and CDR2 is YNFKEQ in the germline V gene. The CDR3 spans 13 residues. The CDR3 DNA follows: TGTGCCAGCAGCCAAGACACGCTGGGGACCCAGTACTTC. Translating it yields CASSQDTLGTQYF.

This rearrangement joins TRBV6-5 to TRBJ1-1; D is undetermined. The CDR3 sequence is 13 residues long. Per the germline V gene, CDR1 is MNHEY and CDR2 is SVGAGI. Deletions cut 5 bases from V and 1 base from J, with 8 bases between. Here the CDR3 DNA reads TGTGCCAGCAGTCTAACACAGAACACTGAAGCTTTCTTT. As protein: CASSLTQNTEAFF.

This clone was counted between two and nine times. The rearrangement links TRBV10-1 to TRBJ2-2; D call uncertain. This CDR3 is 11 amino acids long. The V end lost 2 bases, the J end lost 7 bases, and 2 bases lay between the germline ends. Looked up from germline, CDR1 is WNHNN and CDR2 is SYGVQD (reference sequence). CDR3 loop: CASSEDGELFF. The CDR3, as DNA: TGCGCCAGCAGTGAGGACGGGGAGCTGTTTTTT.

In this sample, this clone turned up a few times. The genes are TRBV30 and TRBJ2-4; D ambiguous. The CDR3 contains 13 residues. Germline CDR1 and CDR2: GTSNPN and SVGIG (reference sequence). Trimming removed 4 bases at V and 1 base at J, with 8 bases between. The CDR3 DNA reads TGTGCCTGGAATGGTGCGGCCAAAAACATTCAGTACTTC. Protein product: CAWNGAAKNIQYF.

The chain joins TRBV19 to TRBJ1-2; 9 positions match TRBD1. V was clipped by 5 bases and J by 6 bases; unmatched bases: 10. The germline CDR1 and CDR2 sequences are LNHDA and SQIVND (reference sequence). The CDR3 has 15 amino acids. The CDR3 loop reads CASSPAHRGRDGYTF. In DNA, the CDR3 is TGTGCCAGTAGTCCAGCCCACAGGGGGCGCGATGGCTACACCTTC.

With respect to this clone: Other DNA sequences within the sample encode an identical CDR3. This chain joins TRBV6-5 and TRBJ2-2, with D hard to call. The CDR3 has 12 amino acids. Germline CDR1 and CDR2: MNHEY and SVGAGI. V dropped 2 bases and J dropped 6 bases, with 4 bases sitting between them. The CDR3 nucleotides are TGTGCCAGCAGTTACGGCCCCGGGGAGCTGTTTTTT. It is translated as CASSYGPGELFF.

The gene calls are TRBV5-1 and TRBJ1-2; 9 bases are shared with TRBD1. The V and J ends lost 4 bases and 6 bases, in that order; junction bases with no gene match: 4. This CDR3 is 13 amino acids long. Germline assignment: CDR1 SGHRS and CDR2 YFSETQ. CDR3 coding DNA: TGCGCCAGCAGCCCCGGACAGGGGCATGGCTACACCTTC. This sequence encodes CASSPGQGHGYTF.

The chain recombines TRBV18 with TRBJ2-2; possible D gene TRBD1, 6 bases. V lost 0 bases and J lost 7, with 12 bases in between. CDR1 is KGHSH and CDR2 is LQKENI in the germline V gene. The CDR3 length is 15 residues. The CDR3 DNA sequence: TGTGCCAGCTCACCACCGGCAGGGGCCAGCGGGGAGCTGTTTTTT. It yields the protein CASSPPAGASGELFF.

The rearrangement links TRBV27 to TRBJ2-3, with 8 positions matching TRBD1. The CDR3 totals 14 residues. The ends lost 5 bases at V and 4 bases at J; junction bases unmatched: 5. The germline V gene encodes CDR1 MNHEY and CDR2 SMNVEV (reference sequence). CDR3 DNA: TGTGCCAGCAGTCCAGGGGGCCGTGCAGATACGCAGTATTTT. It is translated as CASSPGGRADTQYF.

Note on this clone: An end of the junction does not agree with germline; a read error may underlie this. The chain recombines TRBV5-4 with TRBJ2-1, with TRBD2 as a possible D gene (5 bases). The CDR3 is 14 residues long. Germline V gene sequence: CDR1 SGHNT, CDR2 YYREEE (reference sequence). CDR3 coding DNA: TGTGCCAGCAGCTTGGAAATCGGACTGGGCTTGATGGTCTTC. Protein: CASSLEIGLGLMVF.

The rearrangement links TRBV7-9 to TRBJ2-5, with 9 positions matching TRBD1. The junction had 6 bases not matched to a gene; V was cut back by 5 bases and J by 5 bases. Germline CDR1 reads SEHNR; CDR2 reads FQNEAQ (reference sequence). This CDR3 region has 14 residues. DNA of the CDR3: TGTGCCAGCAGCCCAGGGACAGGGAGGGAGACCCAGTACTTC. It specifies CASSPGTGRETQYF.

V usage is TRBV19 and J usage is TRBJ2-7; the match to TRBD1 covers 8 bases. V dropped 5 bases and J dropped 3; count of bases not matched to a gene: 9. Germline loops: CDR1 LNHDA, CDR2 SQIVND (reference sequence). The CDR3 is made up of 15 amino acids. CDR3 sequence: CASSPRTGLGYEQYF. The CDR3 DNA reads TGTGCCAGTAGTCCGAGGACAGGGCTCGGCTACGAGCAGTACTTC.

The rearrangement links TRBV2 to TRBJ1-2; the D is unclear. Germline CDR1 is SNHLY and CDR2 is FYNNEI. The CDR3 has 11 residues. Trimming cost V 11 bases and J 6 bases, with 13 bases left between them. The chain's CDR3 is CAGKGIDGYTF. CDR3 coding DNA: TGTGCCGGAAAGGGAATCGATGGCTACACCTTC.

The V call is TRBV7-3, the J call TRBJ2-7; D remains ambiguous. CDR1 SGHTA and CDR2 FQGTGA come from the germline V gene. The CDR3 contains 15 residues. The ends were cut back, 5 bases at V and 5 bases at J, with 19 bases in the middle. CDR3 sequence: CASSPASTRIDEQYF. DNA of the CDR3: TGTGCCAGCAGCCCGGCTTCGACCCGCATCGACGAGCAGTACTTC.

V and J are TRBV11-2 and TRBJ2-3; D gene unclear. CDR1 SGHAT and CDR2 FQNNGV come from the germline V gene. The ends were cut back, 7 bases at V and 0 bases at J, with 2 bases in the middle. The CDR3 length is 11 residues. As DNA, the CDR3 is TGTGCCAGCACAAGCACAGATACGCAGTATTTT. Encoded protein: CASTSTDTQYF.

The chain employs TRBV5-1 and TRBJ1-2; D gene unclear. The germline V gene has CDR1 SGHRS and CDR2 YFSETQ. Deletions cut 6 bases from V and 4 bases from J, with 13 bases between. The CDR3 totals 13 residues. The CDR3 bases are TGCGCCAGCACCCAGGACGGAATCTATGGCTACACCTTC. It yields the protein CASTQDGIYGYTF.

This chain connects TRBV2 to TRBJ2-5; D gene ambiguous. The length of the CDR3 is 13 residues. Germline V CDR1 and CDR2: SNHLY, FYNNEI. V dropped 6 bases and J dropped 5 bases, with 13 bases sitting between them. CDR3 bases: TGTGCCAGCAGCGCCAACGTTCAGGAGACCCAGTACTTC. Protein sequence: CASSANVQETQYF.

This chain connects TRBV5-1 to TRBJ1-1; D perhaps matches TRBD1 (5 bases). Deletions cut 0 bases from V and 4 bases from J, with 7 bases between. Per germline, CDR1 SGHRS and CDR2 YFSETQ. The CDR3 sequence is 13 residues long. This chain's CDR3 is CASSLAGSTEAFF. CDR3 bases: TGCGCCAGCAGCTTGGCAGGGTCCACTGAAGCTTTCTTT.

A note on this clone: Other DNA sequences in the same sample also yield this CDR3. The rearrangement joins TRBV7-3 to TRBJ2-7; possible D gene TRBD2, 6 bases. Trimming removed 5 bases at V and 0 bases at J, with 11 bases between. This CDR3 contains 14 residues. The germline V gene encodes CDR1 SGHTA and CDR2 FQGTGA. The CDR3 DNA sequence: TGTGCCAGCAGCCTGGACGGGAGCTCCTACGAGCAGTACTTC. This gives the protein CASSLDGSSYEQYF.

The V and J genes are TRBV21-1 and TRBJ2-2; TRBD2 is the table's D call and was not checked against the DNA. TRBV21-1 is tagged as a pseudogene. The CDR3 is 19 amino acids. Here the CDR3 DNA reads TGTGCCAGCAGCAAAGGTACTCTACAGCTAGCGGCGAACACCGGGGAGCTGTTTTTT. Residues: CASSKGTLQLAANTGELFF.

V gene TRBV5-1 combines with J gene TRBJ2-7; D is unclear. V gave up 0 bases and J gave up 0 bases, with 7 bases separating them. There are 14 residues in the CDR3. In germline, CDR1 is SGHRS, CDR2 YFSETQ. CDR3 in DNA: TGCGCCAGCAGCTTGGACACTGTCTCCTACGAGCAGTACTTC. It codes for CASSLDTVSYEQYF.

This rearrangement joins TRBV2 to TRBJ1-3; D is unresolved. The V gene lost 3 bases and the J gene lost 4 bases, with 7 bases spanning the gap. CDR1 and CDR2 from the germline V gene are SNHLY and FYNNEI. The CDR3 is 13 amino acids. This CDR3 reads CASSDLGGNTIYF. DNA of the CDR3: TGTGCCAGCAGTGACCTTGGGGGAAACACCATATATTTT.

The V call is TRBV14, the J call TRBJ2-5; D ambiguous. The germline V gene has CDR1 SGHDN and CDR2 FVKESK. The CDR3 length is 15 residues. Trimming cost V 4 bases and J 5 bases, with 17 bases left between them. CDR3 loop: CASSPLSLTRETQYF. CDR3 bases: TGTGCCAGCAGCCCCTTGTCGCTCACCCGGGAGACCCAGTACTTC. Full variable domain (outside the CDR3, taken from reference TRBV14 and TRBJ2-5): EAGVTQFPSHSVIEKGQTVTLRCDPISGHDNLYWYRRVMGKEIKFLLHFVKESKQDESGMPNNRFLAERTGGTYSTLKVQPAELEDSGVYFCASSPLSLTRETQYFGPGTRLLVL.